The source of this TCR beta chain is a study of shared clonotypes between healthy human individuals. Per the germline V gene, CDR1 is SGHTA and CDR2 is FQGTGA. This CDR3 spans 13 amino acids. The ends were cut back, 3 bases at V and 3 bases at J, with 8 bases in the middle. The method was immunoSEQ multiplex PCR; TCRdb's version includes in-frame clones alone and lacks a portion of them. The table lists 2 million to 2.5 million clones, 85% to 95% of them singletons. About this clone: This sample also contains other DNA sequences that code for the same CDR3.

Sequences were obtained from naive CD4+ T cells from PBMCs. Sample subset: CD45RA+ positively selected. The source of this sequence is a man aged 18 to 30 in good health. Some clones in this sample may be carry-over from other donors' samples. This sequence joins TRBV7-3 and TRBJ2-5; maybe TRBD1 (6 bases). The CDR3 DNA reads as TGTGCCAGCAGCTTGGACAGAGAAGAGACCCAGTACTTC. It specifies CASSLDREETQYF.